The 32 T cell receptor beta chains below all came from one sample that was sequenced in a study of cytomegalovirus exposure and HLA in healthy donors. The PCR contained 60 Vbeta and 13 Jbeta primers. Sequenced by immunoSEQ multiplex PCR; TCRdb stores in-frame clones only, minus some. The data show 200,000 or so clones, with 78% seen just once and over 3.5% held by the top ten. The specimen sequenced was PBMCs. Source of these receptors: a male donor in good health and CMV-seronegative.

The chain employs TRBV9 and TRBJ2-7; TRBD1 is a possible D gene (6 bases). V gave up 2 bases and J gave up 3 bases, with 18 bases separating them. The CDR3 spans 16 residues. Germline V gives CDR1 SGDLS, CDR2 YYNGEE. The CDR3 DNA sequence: TGTGCCAGCAGCGTCTCTCCCAGGGGCACCTTCTACGAGCAGTACTTC. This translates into CASSVSPRGTFYEQYF.

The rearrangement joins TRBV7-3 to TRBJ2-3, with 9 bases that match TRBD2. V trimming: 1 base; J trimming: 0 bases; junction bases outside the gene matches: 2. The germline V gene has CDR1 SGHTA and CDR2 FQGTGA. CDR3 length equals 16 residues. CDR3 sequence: CASSLKAGGSTDTQYF. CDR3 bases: TGTGCCAGCAGCTTAAAGGCGGGAGGGAGCACAGATACGCAGTATTTT.

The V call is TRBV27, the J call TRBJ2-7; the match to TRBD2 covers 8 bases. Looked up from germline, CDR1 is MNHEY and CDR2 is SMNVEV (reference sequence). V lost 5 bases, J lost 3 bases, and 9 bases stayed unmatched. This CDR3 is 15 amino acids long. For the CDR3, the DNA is TGTGCCAGCAGTCCAGGGGCTAGCGGGTTCTACGAGCAGTACTTC. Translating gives CASSPGASGFYEQYF.

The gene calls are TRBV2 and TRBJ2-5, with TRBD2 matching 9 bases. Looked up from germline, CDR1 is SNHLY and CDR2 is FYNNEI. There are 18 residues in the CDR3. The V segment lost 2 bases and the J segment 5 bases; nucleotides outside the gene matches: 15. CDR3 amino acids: CASSERLTLAGEVETQYF. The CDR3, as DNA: TGTGCCAGCAGTGAAAGGTTAACATTAGCGGGAGAGGTGGAGACCCAGTACTTC.

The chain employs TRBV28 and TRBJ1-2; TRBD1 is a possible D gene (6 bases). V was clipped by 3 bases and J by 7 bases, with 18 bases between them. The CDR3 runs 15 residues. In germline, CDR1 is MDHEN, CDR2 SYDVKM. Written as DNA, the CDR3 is TGTGCCAGCAGTTTCCGAAGGGGGAAGGTTGGTGGCTACACCTTC. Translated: CASSFRRGKVGGYTF.

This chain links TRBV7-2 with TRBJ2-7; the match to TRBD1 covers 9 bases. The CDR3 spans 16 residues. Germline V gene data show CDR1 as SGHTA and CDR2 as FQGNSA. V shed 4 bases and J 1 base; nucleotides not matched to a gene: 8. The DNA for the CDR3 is TGTGCCAGCAGCTGGGCAGGGACAGGGTTATCCTACGAGCAGTACTTC. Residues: CASSWAGTGLSYEQYF.

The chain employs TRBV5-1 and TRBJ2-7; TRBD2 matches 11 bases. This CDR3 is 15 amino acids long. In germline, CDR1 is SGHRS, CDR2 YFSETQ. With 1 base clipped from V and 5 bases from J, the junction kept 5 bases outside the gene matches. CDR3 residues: CASSLTSGSSHEQYF. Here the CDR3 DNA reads TGCGCCAGCAGCTTGACTAGCGGGAGTTCCCACGAGCAGTACTTC.

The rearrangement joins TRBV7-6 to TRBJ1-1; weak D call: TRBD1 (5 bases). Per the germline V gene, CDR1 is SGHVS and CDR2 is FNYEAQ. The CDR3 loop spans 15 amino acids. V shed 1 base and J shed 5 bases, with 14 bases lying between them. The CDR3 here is CASSLGTGSLTEAFF. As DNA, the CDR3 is TGTGCCAGCAGCTTAGGAACAGGAAGCTTAACTGAAGCTTTCTTT.

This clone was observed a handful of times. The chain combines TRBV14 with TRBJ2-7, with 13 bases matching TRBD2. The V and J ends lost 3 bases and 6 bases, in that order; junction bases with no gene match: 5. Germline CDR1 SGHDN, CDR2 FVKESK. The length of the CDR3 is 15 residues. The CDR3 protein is CASSHGLAGVTEQYF. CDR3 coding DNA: TGTGCCAGCAGCCACGGACTAGCGGGAGTAACCGAGCAGTACTTC.

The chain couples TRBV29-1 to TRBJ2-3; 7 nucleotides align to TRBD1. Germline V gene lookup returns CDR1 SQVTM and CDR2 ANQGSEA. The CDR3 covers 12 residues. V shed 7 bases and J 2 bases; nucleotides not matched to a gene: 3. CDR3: CSGGQHTDTQYF. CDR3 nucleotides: TGCAGCGGGGGACAGCACACAGATACGCAGTATTTT.

The CDR3 DNA reads TGCGCCAGCAGCCAAGGACGGGGGATGGAGCAAGAGACCCAGTACTTC. This gives the protein CASSQGRGMEQETQYF. The chain employs TRBV4-1 and TRBJ2-5, with D perhaps TRBD2 (6 bases). The CDR3 has 16 residues. Germline values: CDR1 MGHRA, CDR2 YSYEKL. Trimming left V 1 base short and J 2 bases short, with 14 bases between.

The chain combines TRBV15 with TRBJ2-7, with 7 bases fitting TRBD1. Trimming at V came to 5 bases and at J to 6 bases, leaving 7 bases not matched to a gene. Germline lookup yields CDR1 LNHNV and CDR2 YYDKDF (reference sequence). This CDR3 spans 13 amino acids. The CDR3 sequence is CATSEDRLGEQYF. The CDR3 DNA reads TGTGCCACCAGCGAGGACAGGCTGGGCGAGCAGTACTTC.

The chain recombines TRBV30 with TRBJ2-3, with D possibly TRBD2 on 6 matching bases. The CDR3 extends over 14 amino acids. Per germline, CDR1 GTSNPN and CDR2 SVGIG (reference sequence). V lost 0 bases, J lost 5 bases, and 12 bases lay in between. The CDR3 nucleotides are TGTGCCTGGAGTGTACTAGCCAAACGAGATACGCAGTATTTT. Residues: CAWSVLAKRDTQYF. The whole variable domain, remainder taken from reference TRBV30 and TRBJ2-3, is SQTIHQWPATLVQPVGSPLSLECTVEGTSNPNLYWYRQAAGRGLQLLFYSVGIGQISSEVPQNLSASRPQDRQFILSSKKLLLSDSGFYLCAWSVLAKRDTQYFGPGTRLTVL.

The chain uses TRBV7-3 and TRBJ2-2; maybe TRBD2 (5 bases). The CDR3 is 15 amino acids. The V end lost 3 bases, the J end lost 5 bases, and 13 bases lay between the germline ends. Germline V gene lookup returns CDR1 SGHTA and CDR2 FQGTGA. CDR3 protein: CASSLGTRSTGELFF. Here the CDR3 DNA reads TGTGCCAGCAGCTTGGGTACTAGATCGACCGGGGAGCTGTTTTTT. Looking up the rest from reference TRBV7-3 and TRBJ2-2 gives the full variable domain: GAGVSQTPSNKVTEKGKYVELRCDPISGHTALYWYRQSLGQGPEFLIYFQGTGAADDSGLPNDRFFAVRPEGSVSTLKIQRTERGDSAVYLCASSLGTRSTGELFFGEGSRLTVL.

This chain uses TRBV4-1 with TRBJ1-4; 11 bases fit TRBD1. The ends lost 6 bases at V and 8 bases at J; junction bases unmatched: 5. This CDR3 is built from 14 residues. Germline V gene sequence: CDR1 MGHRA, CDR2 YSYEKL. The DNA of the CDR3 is TGCGCCAGCAGGCGGGGACAGGGGGTGGAAAAACTGTTTTTT. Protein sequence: CASRRGQGVEKLFF.

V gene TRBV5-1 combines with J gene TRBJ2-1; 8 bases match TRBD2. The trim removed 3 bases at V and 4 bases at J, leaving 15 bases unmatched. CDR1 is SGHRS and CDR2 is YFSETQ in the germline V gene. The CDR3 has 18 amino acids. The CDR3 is CASSWSSGSPKIYNEQFF. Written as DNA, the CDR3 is TGCGCCAGCAGCTGGAGCAGCGGGAGCCCCAAAATTTACAATGAGCAGTTCTTC.

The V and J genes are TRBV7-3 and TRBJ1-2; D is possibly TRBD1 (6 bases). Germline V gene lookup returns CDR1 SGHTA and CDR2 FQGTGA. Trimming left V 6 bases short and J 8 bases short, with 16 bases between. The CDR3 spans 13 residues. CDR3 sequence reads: CASSKALGGGYTF. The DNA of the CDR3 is TGTGCCAGCAGTAAAGCCCTAGGGGGAGGCTACACCTTC.

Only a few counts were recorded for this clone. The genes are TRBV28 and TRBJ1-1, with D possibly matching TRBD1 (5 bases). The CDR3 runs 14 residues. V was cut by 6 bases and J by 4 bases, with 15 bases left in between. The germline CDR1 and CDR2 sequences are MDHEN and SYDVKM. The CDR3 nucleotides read TGTGCCAGCAGCCACAGATCCGGGGGCACTGAAGCTTTCTTT. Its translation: CASSHRSGGTEAFF.

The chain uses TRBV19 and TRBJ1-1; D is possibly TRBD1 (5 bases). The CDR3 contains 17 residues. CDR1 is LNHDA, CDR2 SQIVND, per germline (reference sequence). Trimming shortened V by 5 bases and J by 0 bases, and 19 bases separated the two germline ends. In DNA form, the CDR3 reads TGTGCCAGTAGTCGCCGGAGGGGCGGGCCAATGAACACTGAAGCTTTCTTT. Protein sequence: CASSRRRGGPMNTEAFF.

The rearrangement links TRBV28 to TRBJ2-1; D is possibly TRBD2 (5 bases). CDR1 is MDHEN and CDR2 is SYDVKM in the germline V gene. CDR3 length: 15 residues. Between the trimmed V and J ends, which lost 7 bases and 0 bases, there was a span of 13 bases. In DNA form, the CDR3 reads TGTGCCAGCATTTTTCGGCGGGCCTCCTACAATGAGCAGTTCTTC. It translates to CASIFRRASYNEQFF.

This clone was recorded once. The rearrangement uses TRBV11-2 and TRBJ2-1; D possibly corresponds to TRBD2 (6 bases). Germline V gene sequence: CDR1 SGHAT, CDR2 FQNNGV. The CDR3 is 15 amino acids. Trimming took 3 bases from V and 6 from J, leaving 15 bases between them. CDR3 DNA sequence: TGTGCCAGCAGCTTGGGCGGGGTAGATTCCAATGAGCAGTTCTTC. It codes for CASSLGGVDSNEQFF.

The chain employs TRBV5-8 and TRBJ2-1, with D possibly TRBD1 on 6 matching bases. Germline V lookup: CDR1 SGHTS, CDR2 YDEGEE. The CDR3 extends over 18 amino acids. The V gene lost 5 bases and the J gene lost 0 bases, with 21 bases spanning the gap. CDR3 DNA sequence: TGTGCCAGCAGACCTGACAGGTCAAGGGCGCCCTCCTACAATGAGCAGTTCTTC. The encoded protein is CASRPDRSRAPSYNEQFF.

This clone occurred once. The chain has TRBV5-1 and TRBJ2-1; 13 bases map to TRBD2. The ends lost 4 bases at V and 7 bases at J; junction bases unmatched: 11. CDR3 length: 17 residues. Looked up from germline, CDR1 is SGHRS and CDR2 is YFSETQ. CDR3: CASSRTSGSNRRNEQFF. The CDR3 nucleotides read TGCGCCAGCAGCCGGACTAGCGGGAGTAATCGTAGGAATGAGCAGTTCTTC.

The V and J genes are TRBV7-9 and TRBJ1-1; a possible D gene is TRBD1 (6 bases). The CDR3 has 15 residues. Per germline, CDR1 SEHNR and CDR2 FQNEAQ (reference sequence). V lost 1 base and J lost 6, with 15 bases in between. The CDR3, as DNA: TGTGCCAGCAGCTTAGGGGGGGGCCGATTTCCTGAAGCTTTCTTT. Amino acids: CASSLGGGRFPEAFF. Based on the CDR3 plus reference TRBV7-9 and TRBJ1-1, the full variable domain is DTGVSQNPRHKITKRGQNVTFRCDPISEHNRLYWYRQTLGQGPEFLTYFQNEAQLEKSRLLSDRFSAERPKGSFSTLEIQRTEQGDSAMYLCASSLGGGRFPEAFFGQGTRLTVV.

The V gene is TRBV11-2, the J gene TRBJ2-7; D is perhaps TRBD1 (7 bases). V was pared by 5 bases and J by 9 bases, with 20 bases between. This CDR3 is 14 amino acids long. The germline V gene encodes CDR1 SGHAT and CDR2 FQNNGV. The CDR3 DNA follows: TGTGCCAGCAGCCTTGGGGCAGGGGGGAACGGGCAGTACTTC. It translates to CASSLGAGGNGQYF. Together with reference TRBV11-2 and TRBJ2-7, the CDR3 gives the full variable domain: EAGVAQSPRYKIIEKRQSVAFWCNPISGHATLYWYQQILGQGPKLLIQFQNNGVVDDSQLPKDRFSAERLKGVDSTLKIQPAKLEDSAVYLCASSLGAGGNGQYFGPGTRLTVT.

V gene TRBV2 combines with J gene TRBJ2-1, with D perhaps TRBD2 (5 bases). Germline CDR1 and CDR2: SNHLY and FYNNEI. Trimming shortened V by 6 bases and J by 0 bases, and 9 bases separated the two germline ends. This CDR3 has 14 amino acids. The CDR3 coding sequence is TGTGCCAGCAGCGACTATCGCTCCTACAATGAGCAGTTCTTC. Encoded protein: CASSDYRSYNEQFF.

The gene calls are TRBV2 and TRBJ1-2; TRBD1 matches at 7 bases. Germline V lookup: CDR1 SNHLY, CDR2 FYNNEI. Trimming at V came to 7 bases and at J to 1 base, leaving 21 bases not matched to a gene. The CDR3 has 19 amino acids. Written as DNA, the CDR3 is TGTGCCAGCACCTCCCCGGGACAGCTATTCTCCAGTGATAACTATGGCTACACCTTC. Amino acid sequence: CASTSPGQLFSSDNYGYTF.

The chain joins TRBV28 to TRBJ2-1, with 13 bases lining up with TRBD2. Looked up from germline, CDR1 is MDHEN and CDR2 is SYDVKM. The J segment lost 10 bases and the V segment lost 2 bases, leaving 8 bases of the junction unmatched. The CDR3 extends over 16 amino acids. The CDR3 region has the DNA TGTGCCAGCAGTTTAATCGGACTAGCGGGAGCTTACGAGCAGTTCTTC. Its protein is CASSLIGLAGAYEQFF.

CDR3 sequence: CASSATGGRGQPQHF. CDR3 in DNA: TGTGCCAGCAGCGCGACAGGGGGCAGGGGTCAGCCCCAGCATTTT. The chain uses TRBV6-1 and TRBJ1-5, with 10 bases that match TRBD1. Germline loops: CDR1 MNHNS, CDR2 SASEGT. This CDR3 is built from 15 residues. J lost 6 bases, V lost 6 bases, and 8 bases had no gene match.

In DNA form, the CDR3 reads TGTGCCAGCAGTTCGCTCGCGAGGTGCACCGGGGAGCTGTTTTTT. Translation: CASSSLARCTGELFF. The rearrangement links TRBV5-5 to TRBJ2-2; unclear D gene. V dropped 5 bases and J dropped 4 bases, with 15 bases sitting between them. CDR1 and CDR2 (germline): SGHKS, YYEKEE (reference sequence). This CDR3 region has 15 residues.

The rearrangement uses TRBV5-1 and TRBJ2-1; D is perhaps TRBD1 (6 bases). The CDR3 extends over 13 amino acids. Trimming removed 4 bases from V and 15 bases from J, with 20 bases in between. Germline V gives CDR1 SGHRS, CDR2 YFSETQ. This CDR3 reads CASSTTAGEGRFF. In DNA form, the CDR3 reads TGCGCCAGCAGCACCACCGCAGGGGAAGGGCGGTTCTTC.

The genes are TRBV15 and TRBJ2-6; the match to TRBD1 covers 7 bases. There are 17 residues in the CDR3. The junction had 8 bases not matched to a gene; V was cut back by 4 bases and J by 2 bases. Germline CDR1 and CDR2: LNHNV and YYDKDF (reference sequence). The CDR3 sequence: CATSTQAQGAGANVLTF. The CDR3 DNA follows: TGTGCCACCAGCACACAAGCGCAGGGGGCTGGGGCCAACGTCCTGACTTTC.